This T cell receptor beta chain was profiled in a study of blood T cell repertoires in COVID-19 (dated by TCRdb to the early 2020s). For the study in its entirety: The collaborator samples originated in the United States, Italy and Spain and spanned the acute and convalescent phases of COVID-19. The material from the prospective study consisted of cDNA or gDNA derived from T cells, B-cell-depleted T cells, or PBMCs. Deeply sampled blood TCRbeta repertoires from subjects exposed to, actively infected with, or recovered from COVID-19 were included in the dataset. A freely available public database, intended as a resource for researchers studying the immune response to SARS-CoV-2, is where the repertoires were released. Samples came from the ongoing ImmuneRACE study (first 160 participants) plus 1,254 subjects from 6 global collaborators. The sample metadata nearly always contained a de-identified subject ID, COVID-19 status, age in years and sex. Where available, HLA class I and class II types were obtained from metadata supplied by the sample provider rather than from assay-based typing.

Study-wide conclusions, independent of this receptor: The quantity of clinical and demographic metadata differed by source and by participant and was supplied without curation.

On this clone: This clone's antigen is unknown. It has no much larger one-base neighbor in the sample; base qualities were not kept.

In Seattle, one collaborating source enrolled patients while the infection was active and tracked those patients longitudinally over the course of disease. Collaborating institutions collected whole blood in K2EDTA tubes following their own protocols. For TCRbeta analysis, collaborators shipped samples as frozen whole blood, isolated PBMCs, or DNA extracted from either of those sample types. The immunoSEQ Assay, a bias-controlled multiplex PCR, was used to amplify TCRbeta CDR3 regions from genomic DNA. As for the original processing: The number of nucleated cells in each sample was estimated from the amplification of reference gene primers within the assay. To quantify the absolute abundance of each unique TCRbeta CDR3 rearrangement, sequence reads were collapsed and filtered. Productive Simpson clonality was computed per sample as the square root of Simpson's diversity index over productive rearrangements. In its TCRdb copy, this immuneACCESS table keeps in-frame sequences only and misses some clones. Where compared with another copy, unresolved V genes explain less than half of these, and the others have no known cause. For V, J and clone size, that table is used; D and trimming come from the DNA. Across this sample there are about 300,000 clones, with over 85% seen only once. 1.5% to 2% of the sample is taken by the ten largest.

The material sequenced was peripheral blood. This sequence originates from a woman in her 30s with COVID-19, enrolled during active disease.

The sequenced DNA is TGTGCCAGCAGCGACAGATACTATGGCTACACCTTC. This is translated as CASSDRYYGYTF. The rearrangement joined TRBV6-5 to TRBJ1-2; TRBD1 is perhaps the D gene, given 5 matching bases. At the junction V is shortened by 6 bases and J by 3 bases, with 8 bases in between. CDR1 and CDR2 (MNHEY, SVGAGI) derive from the germline V gene. From its cysteine to its phenylalanine, the CDR3 spans 12 amino acids. Only the CDR3 DNA is retained, 36 bases long and in frame from the first base.